This T cell receptor (beta chain) was identified during a study of blood T cell repertoires in COVID-19. V was trimmed by 1 base and J by 5 bases, leaving 14 bases between them. The CDR3 consists of 15 residues. Per the germline V gene, CDR1 is SGHDN and CDR2 is FVKESK. The table came from immunoSEQ multiplex PCR; TCRdb's copy has only in-frame clones and leaves some out. The data hold about 300,000 clones, with over 85% observed a single time. The receptor's source is a woman in her twenties or thirties with COVID-19, enrolled during active disease. J is TRBJ2-5 and V is TRBV14; D may be TRBD2 (7 bases). The sample taken for sequencing was peripheral blood. The CDR3 sequence is CASSQALGGLETQYF. The CDR3 DNA follows: TGTGCCAGCAGCCAAGCCCTGGGGGGGCTGGAGACCCAGTACTTC.